This entry describes one T cell receptor beta chain. The data originate from a study of memory CD4+ T cells and cytomegalovirus serostatus. Profiled with immunoSEQ multiplex PCR; TCRdb holds only in-frame clones, not every one. Counted here are about 46,000 clones, 77% occurring once; the ten biggest clones make up just over 0.6%. The sort gate was single viable CD3+CD4+CD8-CD45RO+ cells for memory CD4+ T cells. The CDR3 contains 14 residues. V was pared by 11 bases and J by 1 base, with 17 bases between. Germline loops: CDR1 SNHLY, CDR2 FYNNEI. The V call is TRBV2, the J call TRBJ1-1; TRBD1 might be the D (5 bases). The specimen sequenced was memory CD4+ T cells from blood. The TCR originated in an adult in good health and CMV-seronegative. The CDR3, as DNA: TGTGCCCGGCGGGGCAGCCAATCGAACACTGAAGCTTTCTTT. Amino acid sequence: CARRGSQSNTEAFF.